This T cell receptor beta chain was retrieved from a study of T cell responses to AZD1222 COVID-19 vaccine. Findings of the study overall: Donors were mostly white British, more females; clonal diversity possibly underestimated. No day 14 peak samples; only post-peak repertoires were characterized.

This table comes from immunoSEQ multiplex PCR, and its TCRdb copy is limited to in-frame clones, with some not included. The sample holds 150,000 or so clones, roughly 91% seen once. As regards this clone: No antigen is known for it.

CDR1 and CDR2 (germline): SGHAT, FQNNGV. The CDR3 is 12 amino acids. Trimming removed 5 bases at V and 6 bases at J, with 7 bases between. The sequences come from peripheral blood, collected on day 0 of AZD1222 vaccination. This sequence joins TRBV11-2 and TRBJ1-4, with D unclear. The receptor's source is an adult in good health. CDR3 region: CASSPFDEKLFF. Here the CDR3 DNA reads TGTGCCAGCAGCCCCTTCGATGAAAAACTGTTTTTT. Drawing the rest from reference TRBV11-2 and TRBJ1-4, the complete variable domain is EAGVAQSPRYKIIEKRQSVAFWCNPISGHATLYWYQQILGQGPKLLIQFQNNGVVDDSQLPKDRFSAERLKGVDSTLKIQPAKLEDSAVYLCASSPFDEKLFFGSGTQLSVL.